This T cell receptor (beta chain) was documented in a study of CD8+ T cells in alopecia areata. The sample's treatment: oral pan-JAK inhibitor, 5-10 mg twice daily. As the sequencing template, cDNA was produced by extracting RNA and reverse transcribing it. Method: immunoSEQ multiplex PCR; TCRdb's copy keeps in-frame clones and lacks some. The sample shows 150,000 to 200,000 clones, under 80% of them seen only once. The material sequenced was CD4+ T cells sorted from blood, taken around week 50, from a patient treated with tofacitinib. This sequence originates from a human donor with alopecia areata.

The chain's CDR3 is CASSKTRLYEQYF. The CDR3 DNA sequence: TGTGCCAGCAGCAAAACTAGACTCTACGAGCAGTACTTC. The genes are TRBV7-2 and TRBJ2-7; maybe TRBD2 (5 bases). The CDR3 spans 13 residues. Germline CDR1 SGHTA, CDR2 FQGNSA. Trimming took 5 bases from V and 3 from J, leaving 11 bases between them.